This T cell receptor (beta chain) came from a study of vaccination and CD4 T cells after COVID-19. About this clonotype itself: Antigen: not known.

TCRdb called the PCR reads again in MiXCR, with one record for every CDR3 protein. This repertoire shows 15,000 to 20,000 distinct CDR3 sequences, 60% to 80% found once; its top ten account for over 0.9%. Study findings and constraints: A nonsignificant median increase from about 22 to 38 SARS-CoV-2-reactive clonotypes was observed.

This CDR3 region has 15 residues. J was trimmed by 5 bases and V by 5 bases; bases with no gene match: 2. Germline values: CDR1 SGHVS, CDR2 FQNEAQ. V and J are TRBV7-8 and TRBJ2-2, with 13 bases that match TRBD2. The sequences come from CD4+ T cells from blood, collected before SARS-CoV-2 vaccination. This receptor was obtained from a human donor who had recovered from COVID-19. CDR3 amino acids: CASSMTSGRTGELFF. The CDR3 DNA reads TGTGCCAGCAGCATGACTAGCGGGAGGACCGGGGAGCTGTTTTTT.